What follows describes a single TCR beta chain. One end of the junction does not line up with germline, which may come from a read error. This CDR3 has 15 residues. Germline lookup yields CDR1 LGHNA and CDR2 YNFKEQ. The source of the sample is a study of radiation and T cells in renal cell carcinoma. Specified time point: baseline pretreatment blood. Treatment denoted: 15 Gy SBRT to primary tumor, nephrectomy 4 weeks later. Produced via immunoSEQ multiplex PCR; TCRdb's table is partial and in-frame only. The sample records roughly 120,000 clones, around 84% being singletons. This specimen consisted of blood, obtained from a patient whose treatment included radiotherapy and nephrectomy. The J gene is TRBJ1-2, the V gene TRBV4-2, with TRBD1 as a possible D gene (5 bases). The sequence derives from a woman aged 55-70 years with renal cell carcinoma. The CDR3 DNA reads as TGTGCCAGCAGCCAAGATCGGCAGGGTAACTATGGCCACACCTTC. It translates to CASSQDRQGNYGHTF.